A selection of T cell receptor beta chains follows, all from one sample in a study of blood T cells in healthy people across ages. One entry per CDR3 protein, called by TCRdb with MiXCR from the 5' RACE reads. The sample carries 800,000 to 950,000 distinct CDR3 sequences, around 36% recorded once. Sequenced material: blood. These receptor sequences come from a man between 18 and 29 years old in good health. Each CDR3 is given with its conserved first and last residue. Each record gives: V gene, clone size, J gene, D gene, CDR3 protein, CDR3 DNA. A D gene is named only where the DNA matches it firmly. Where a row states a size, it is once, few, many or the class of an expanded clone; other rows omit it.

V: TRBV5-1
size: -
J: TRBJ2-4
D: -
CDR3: CASSRFSGALAIQYF
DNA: TGCGCCAGCAGTCGGTTTAGTGGGGCACTTGCCATTCAGTACTTC

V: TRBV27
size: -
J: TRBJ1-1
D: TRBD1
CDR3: CASSLRAGGSPEAFF
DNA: TGTGCCAGCAGTTTACGGGCAGGGGGCTCCCCTGAAGCTTTCTTT

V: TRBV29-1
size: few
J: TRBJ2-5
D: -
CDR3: CSVLLGGYNEQYF
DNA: TGCAGCGTTCTTTTAGGAGGGTACAATGAGCAGTACTTC

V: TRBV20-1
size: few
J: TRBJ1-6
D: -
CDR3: CSACSGEYNSPLHF
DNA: TGCAGTGCTTGCTCAGGAGAATATAATTCACCCCTCCACTTT

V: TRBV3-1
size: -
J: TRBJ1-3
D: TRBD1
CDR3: CASSQDRPQSPSGGNGNTIYF
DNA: TGTGCCAGCAGCCAAGATCGTCCCCAATCCCCGTCAGGGGGCAATGGAAACACCATATATTTT

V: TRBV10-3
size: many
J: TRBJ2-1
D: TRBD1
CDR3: CAVTKRDRDGNEQFF
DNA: TGTGCCGTCACAAAGCGGGACAGGGATGGCAATGAGCAGTTCTTC

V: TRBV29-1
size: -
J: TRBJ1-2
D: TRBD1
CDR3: CSVHRTGQLNYGYTF
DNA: TGCAGCGTTCATCGGACAGGGCAACTCAACTATGGCTACACCTTC

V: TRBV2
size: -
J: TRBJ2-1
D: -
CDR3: CASSEERGGYNEQFF
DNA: TGTGCCAGCAGTGAAGAAAGGGGGGGCTACAATGAGCAGTTCTTC

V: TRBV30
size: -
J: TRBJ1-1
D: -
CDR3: CAWSVLERLNTEAFF
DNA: TGTGCCTGGAGTGTGTTGGAACGTTTGAACACTGAAGCTTTCTTT

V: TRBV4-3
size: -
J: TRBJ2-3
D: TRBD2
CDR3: CASSQDLAGAEDTQYF
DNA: TGCGCCAGCAGCCAAGACCTAGCGGGAGCGGAAGATACGCAGTATTTT

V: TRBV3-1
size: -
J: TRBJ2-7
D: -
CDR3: CASSQSGSHEQYF
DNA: TGTGCCAGCAGCCAATCCGGGTCCCACGAGCAGTACTTC

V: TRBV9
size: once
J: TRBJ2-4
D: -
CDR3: CASSVAGGAKNIQYF
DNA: TGTGCCAGCAGCGTAGCTGGAGGGGCCAAAAACATTCAGTACTTC

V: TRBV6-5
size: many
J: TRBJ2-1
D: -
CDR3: CASGKGRGHNEQFF
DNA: TGTGCCAGCGGTAAAGGCAGGGGACACAATGAGCAGTTCTTC

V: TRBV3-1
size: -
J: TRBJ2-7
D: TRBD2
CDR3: CASSQETSNPYEQYF
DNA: TGTGCCAGCAGCCAAGAGACTAGCAACCCTTACGAGCAGTACTTC

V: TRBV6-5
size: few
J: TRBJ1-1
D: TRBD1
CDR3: CASSYHPQGRSGTEAFF
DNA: TGTGCCAGCAGTTACCATCCACAGGGGCGGTCGGGCACTGAAGCTTTCTTT

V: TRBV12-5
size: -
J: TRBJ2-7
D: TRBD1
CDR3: CASGQITRQGALSSYNEQYF
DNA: TGTGCTAGTGGCCAGATAACCCGACAGGGGGCCTTGAGCTCCTACAATGAGCAGTACTTC

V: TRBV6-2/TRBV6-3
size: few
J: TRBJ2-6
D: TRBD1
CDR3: CASSYGGRGKDGANVLTF
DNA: TGTGCCAGCAGTTACGGGGGCAGGGGGAAGGATGGGGCCAACGTCCTGACTTTC

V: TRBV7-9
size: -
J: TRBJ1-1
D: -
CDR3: CASSLAGLFTEAFF
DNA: TGTGCCAGCAGCTTAGCAGGGCTCTTCACTGAAGCTTTCTTT

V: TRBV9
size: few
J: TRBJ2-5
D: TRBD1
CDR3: CASSVGDRLQETQYF
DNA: TGTGCCAGCAGCGTAGGGGACAGGCTACAAGAGACCCAGTACTTC

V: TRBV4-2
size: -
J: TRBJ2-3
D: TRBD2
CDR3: CASSQYSGGSTDTQYF
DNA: TGTGCCAGCAGCCAGTATAGCGGGGGCAGCACAGATACGCAGTATTTT

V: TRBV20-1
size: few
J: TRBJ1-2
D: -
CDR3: CSATGPANYGYTF
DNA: TGCAGTGCTACAGGGCCCGCTAACTATGGCTACACCTTC

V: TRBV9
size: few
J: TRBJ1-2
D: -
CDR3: CASSRDGYYGYTF
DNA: TGTGCCAGCAGCAGGGACGGGTACTATGGCTACACCTTC

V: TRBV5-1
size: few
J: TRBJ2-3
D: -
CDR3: CASSLDTEKSNTQYF
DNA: TGCGCCAGCAGCTTGGATACAGAAAAGTCAAATACGCAGTATTTT

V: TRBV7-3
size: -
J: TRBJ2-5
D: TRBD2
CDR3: CAGSPMTSQNDEQYF
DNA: TGTGCCGGCAGCCCTATGACTAGCCAAAACGATGAGCAGTACTTC

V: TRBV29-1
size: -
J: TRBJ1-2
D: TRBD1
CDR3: CSVTGLSQGYTF
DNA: TGCAGCGTGACAGGGCTCTCGCAAGGCTACACCTTC

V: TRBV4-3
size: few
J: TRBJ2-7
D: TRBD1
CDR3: CASSPAGTAYNEQYF
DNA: TGCGCCAGCAGCCCAGCCGGGACAGCATACAATGAGCAGTACTTC

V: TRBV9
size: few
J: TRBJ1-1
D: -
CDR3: CASSPPGRITGNTEAFF
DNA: TGTGCCAGCAGCCCACCCGGGAGAATAACGGGGAACACTGAAGCTTTCTTT

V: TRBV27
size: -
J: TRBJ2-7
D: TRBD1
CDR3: CASSFSGTGGHEQYF
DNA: TGTGCCAGCAGTTTTTCCGGGACAGGGGGCCACGAGCAGTACTTC